The clone carrying this TCR beta chain was detected only a few times. Its antigen is as yet unknown. Germline trimming cut 4 bases from V and 7 bases from J; bases unmatched to any gene: 4. This CDR3 spans 13 amino acids. One entry per CDR3 protein results from TCRdb running MiXCR on the 5' RACE reads. The sample has around 140,000 distinct CDR3 sequences; approximately 26% are singletons. This sample stems from a study of T-cell memory formation after mild COVID-19. General study results and limits: Clones that contracted clustered mainly in CM and EM if CD4+ and in EMRA if CD8+. Later expanders leaned toward CD4+, whereas clones contracting from day 15 to 85 were balanced CD4/CD8. Some SARS-CoV-2-responding clones were already detected in memory before infection.

Sequenced input: PBMCs or a T cell subset sorted from them (not recorded which). The chain uses TRBV12-3 or TRBV12-4 and TRBJ1-5; 7 bases are a match to TRBD1. This receptor was obtained from an adult woman who had mild COVID-19 (a few samples of this study predate the infection). Cell type and time point are not known. CDR3 sequence (DNA): TGTGCCAGCAGTTCACCAGGGGGGCAGCCCCAGCATTTT. Protein product: CASSSPGGQPQHF.